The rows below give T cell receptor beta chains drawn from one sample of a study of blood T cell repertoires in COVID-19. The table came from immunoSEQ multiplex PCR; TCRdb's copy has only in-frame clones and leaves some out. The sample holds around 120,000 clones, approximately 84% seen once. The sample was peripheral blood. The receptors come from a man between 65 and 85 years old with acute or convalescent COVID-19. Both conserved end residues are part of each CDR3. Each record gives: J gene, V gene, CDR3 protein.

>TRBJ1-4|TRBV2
CASSGEEKLFF
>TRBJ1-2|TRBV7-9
CASSLGTPAGYTF
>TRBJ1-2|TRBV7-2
CASSLRRGTYGYTF
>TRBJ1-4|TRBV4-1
CASSQVDRVATNEKLFF
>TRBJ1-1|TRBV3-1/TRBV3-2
CASSQGQAEAFF
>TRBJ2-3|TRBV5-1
CASSIRGITDTQYF
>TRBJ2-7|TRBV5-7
CASSRTGGCYEQYF
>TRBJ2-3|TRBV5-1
CASTSLAGGTDTQYF
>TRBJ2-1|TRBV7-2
CASSLAGAGVPNEQFF
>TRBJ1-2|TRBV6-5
CASTNRGPNYGYTF
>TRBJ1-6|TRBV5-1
CASSRWDSNSPLHF
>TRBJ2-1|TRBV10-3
CATLLAGGKNEQFF
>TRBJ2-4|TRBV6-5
CASTRDRVENIQYF
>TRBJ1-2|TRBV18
CASSPPSRDGYTF
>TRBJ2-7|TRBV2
CASRVDSHEQYF